The clone carrying this T cell receptor beta chain is a singleton in its sample. Per the original data handling: Amplified reference gene primers provided the basis for estimating nucleated cell counts. Generated by immunoSEQ multiplex PCR, the TCRdb table keeps only in-frame clones and is missing some. V, J and clone size were drawn from that table, and D and trimming were deduced from the DNA. The table includes about 370,000 clones, 85% to 90% detected once. This sample was included in a study of blood T cell repertoires in COVID-19. Study context: PBMCs, B-cell-depleted T cells, or T cells provided the cDNA or gDNA that made up the material.

Cohort 3 recovery required two negative PCRs, clearance, or symptom resolution. Trimming took 5 bases from V and 6 from J; bases not matched to a gene: 4. The CDR3 runs 13 residues. Germline assignment: CDR1 MNHNY and CDR2 SVGAGI (reference sequence). V gene TRBV6-6 combines with J gene TRBJ2-7; 10 bases align to TRBD2. The clonotype originates from a man aged 18 to 29 who had recovered from COVID-19. The sequencing input was PBMCs or T cells enriched from blood (not recorded which). CDR3: CASSPGLASEQYF. Written as DNA, the CDR3 is TGTGCCAGCAGTCCGGGACTAGCGAGCGAGCAGTACTTC.